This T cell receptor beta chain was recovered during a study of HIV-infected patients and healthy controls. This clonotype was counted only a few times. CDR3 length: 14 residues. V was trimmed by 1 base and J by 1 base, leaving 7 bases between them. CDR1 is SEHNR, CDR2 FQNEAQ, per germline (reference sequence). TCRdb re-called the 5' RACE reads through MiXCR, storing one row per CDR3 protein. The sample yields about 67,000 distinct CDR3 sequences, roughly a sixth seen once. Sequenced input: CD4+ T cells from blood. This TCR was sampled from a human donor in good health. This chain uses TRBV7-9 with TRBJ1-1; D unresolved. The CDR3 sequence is CASSLVARNTEAFF. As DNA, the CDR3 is TGTGCCAGCAGCTTAGTCGCGCGGAACACTGAAGCTTTCTTT. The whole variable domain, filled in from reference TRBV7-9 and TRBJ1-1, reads DTGVSQNPRHKITKRGQNVTFRCDPISEHNRLYWYRQTLGQGPEFLTYFQNEAQLEKSRLLSDRFSAERPKGSFSTLEIQRTEQGDSAMYLCASSLVARNTEAFFGQGTRLTVV.